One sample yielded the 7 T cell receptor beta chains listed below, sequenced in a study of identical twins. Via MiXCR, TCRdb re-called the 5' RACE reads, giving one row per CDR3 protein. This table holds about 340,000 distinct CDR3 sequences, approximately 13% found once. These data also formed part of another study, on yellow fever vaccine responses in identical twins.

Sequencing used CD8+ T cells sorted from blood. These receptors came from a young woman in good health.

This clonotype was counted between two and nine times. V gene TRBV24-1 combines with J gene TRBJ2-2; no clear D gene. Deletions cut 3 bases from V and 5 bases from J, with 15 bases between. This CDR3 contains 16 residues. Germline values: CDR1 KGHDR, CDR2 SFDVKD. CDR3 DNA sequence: TGTGCCACCAGTGATACACCCTACGAAGGAACCGGGGAGCTGTTTTTT. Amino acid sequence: CATSDTPYEGTGELFF.

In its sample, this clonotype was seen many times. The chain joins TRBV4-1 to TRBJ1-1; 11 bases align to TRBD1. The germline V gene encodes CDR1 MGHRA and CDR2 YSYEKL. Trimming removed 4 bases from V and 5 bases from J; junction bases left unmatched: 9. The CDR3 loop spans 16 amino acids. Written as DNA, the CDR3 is TGCGCCAGCAGCCCTTGGGACAGGGGGTCGGGTACTGAAGCTTTCTTT. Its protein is CASSPWDRGSGTEAFF.

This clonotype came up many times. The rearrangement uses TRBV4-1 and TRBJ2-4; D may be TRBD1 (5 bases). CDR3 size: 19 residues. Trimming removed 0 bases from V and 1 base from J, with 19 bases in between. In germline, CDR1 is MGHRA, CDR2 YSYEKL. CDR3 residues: CASSQDGQGYIWAKNIQYF. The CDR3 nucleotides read TGCGCCAGCAGCCAAGACGGCCAGGGATACATCTGGGCCAAAAACATTCAGTACTTC.

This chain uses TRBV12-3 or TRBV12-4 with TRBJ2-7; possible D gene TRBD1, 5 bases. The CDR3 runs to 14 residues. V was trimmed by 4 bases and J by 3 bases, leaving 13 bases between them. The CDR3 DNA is TGTGCCAGCAGTTCAAACAGGTTTCTCTACGAGCAGTACTTC. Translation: CASSSNRFLYEQYF.

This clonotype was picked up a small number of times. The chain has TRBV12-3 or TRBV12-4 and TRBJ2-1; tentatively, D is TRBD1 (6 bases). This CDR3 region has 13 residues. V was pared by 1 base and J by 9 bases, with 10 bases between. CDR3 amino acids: CASSLGGPGEQFF. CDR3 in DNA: TGTGCCAGCAGTTTAGGGGGGCCAGGTGAGCAGTTCTTC.

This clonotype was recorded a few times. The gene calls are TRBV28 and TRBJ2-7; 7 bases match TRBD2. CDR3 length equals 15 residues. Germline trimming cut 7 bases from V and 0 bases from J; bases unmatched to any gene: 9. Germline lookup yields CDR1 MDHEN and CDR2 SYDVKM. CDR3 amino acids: CASTPRTRSSYEQYF. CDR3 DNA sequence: TGTGCCAGCACCCCCCGGACTAGGAGCTCCTACGAGCAGTACTTC.

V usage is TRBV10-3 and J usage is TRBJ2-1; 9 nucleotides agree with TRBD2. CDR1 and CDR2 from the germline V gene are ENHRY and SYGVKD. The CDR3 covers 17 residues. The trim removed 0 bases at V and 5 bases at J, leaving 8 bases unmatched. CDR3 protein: CAISESVGGRANNEQFF. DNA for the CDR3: TGTGCCATCAGTGAGTCGGTTGGCGGGAGGGCCAACAATGAGCAGTTCTTC.